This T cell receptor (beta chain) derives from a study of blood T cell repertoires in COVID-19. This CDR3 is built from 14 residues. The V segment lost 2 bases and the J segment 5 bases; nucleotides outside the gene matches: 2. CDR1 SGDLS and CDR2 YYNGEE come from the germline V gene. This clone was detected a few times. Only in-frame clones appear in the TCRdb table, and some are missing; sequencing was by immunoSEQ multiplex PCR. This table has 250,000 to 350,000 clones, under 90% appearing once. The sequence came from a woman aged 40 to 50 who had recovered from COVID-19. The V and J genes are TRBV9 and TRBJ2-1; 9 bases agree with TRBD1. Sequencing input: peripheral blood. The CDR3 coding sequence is TGTGCCAGCAGCGTGGGACAGGGTGACAATGAGCAGTTCTTC. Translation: CASSVGQGDNEQFF.